The following is a T cell receptor (beta chain) sequence with its context. With 60 Vbeta and 13 Jbeta primers, the PCR was carried out. Assay: immunoSEQ multiplex PCR; the TCRdb copy retains only in-frame clones and omits some. This sample's table reports 150,000 to 200,000 clones. The germline V gene encodes CDR1 KGHSH and CDR2 LQKENI. The CDR3 is made up of 15 amino acids. With 2 bases removed from V and 0 bases from J, the gap between germline ends came to 7 bases. This sample is drawn from a study of cytomegalovirus exposure and HLA in healthy donors. The chain couples TRBV18 to TRBJ1-4; no reliable D call. Sequenced: PBMCs. This TCR came from a woman between 18 and 29 years old in good health and CMV-seropositive. The CDR3 sequence is CASSPARATNEKLFF. Written as DNA, the CDR3 is TGTGCCAGCTCACCAGCCCGGGCAACTAATGAAAAACTGTTTTTT.